One and the same sample provided the 22 T cell receptor beta chains below, sequenced in a study of OX40 agonist ivuxolimab in advanced cancers. Profiled with immunoSEQ multiplex PCR; TCRdb holds only in-frame clones, not every one. The sample has about 16,000 clones; 70% to 90% are singletons. The sequencing here drew on CD4+ or CD8+ T cells sorted from blood, taken in a trial of the OX40 agonist ivuxolimab. Source of these receptors: an adult with an advanced solid tumor such as melanoma, head and neck, liver or kidney cancer.

This clone was seen only a few times. This rearrangement joins TRBV7-8 to TRBJ2-4, with 8 nucleotides matching TRBD1. The V gene end was trimmed by 2 bases and the J gene end by 0 bases; junction bases not matched to a gene: 6. Looked up from germline, CDR1 is SGHVS and CDR2 is FQNEAQ. The CDR3 covers 17 residues. CDR3 nucleotide sequence: TGTGCCAGCAGCTTAAACGACAGGGGCCTAGCCAAAAACATTCAGTACTTC. Its protein is CASSLNDRGLAKNIQYF.

CDR3 coding DNA: TGTGCCAGTAGTATTCTAGCGGGAACAGATACGCAGTATTTT. Its protein product is CASSILAGTDTQYF. The J gene is TRBJ2-3, the V gene TRBV19; 9 bases are a match to TRBD2. This CDR3 has 14 amino acids. Looked up from germline, CDR1 is LNHDA and CDR2 is SQIVND (reference sequence). V shed 3 bases and J 3 bases; nucleotides not matched to a gene: 1. Variable domain in full (rest from reference TRBV19 and TRBJ2-3): DGGITQSPKYLFRKEGQNVTLSCEQNLNHDAMYWYRQDPGQGLRLIYYSQIVNDFQKGDIAEGYSVSREKKESFPLTVTSAQKNPTAFYLCASSILAGTDTQYFGPGTRLTVL.

The chain has TRBV4-2 and TRBJ2-2; no clear D. Germline V gene data show CDR1 as LGHNA and CDR2 as YNFKEQ. The V and J ends lost 0 bases and 1 base respectively, with 12 bases between them. The CDR3 totals 17 residues. As DNA, the CDR3 is TGTGCCAGCAGCCAAGATCAAATTTGGGGGAACACCGGGGAGCTGTTTTTT. Its translation: CASSQDQIWGNTGELFF.

This rearrangement joins TRBV4-3 to TRBJ2-1; TRBD1 agrees at 7 bases. Losses at the gene ends were 0 bases for V and 4 bases for J; bases not matched to a gene: 9. Germline lookup yields CDR1 LGHNA and CDR2 YSLEER. CDR3 size: 17 residues. The CDR3 DNA reads TGCGCCAGCAGCCAAGATACGGCGACAGGGAAGTACAATGAGCAGTTCTTC. This sequence encodes CASSQDTATGKYNEQFF.

This clone was seen a single time. The chain joins TRBV4-3 to TRBJ2-4; a possible D gene is TRBD2 (5 bases). This CDR3 has 18 amino acids. V was trimmed by 0 bases and J by 0 bases, leaving 15 bases between them. CDR1 is LGHNA and CDR2 is YSLEER in the germline V gene. This CDR3 is CASSQEGPDSLAKNIQYF. CDR3 nucleotides: TGCGCCAGCAGCCAAGAGGGTCCGGACTCCCTAGCCAAAAACATTCAGTACTTC.

This sequence joins TRBV21-1 and TRBJ2-1; TRBD1, the D gene given by the table, was not confirmed from the DNA. TRBV21-1 is deemed a pseudogene. The CDR3 is made up of 14 amino acids. CDR3 sequence reads: CASSTDRGRGEQFF. The CDR3 region has the DNA TGTGCCAGCAGCACTGACAGGGGGCGAGGTGAGCAGTTCTTC.

The rearrangement uses TRBV7-2 and TRBJ1-1, with 7 bases fitting TRBD1. CDR1 and CDR2 from the germline V gene are SGHTA and FQGNSA. V was pared by 5 bases and J by 4 bases, with 1 base of the junction left unmatched. The CDR3 spans 12 residues. The CDR3 sequence: CASSPGGTEAFF. CDR3 sequence (DNA): TGTGCCAGCAGCCCAGGGGGCACTGAAGCTTTCTTT.

The chain recombines TRBV18 with TRBJ1-3; TRBD1 matches at 12 bases. Germline CDR1 reads KGHSH; CDR2 reads LQKENI. This CDR3 has 15 residues. Trimming removed 4 bases from V and 8 bases from J; junction bases left unmatched: 6. DNA for the CDR3: TGTGCCAGCTCACGCTGGGACAGGGGGCAAGACACCATATATTTT. Translated, it gives CASSRWDRGQDTIYF.

In DNA, the CDR3 is TGTGCCATCAGTGCAGGGGGAGTGCACGAGCAGTACTTC. Its protein is CAISAGGVHEQYF. The chain combines TRBV10-3 with TRBJ2-7; 7 bases align to TRBD1. The V gene's germline CDR1 is ENHRY and CDR2 SYGVKD. J gave up 5 bases and V 4 bases, and 5 bases lay outside the gene matches. The CDR3 contains 13 residues.

The V call is TRBV27, the J call TRBJ2-1, with D perhaps matching TRBD2 (6 bases). The CDR3 loop spans 16 amino acids. Germline V gene data show CDR1 as MNHEY and CDR2 as SMNVEV (reference sequence). V lost 0 bases and J lost 4, with 13 bases in between. CDR3 protein: CASSLSVADHYNEQFF. In nucleotides, the CDR3 is TGTGCCAGCAGTTTATCGGTAGCGGACCATTACAATGAGCAGTTCTTC.

This chain uses TRBV6-6 with TRBJ2-1; 9 bases are a match to TRBD2. The CDR3 has 16 amino acids. Germline-derived CDR1 and CDR2 are MNHNY and SVGAGI (reference sequence). The trim removed 5 bases at V and 9 bases at J, leaving 14 bases unmatched. The CDR3 here is CASSPRSGSGRTEQFF. CDR3 nucleotides: TGTGCCAGCAGTCCCCGCAGCGGGAGCGGGAGGACTGAGCAGTTCTTC.

The chain combines TRBV29-1 with TRBJ2-7; a weak D match, TRBD1 (6 bases). The CDR3 has 14 amino acids. In germline, CDR1 is SQVTM, CDR2 ANQGSEA. The V end lost 4 bases, the J end lost 2 bases, and 15 bases lay between the germline ends. The CDR3 DNA follows: TGCAGCGTTGGACAGGCGGCTGGAGCCTACGAGCAGTACTTC. Translation gives CSVGQAAGAYEQYF.

The chain combines TRBV7-6 with TRBJ2-1, with D possibly TRBD1 on 5 matching bases. Trimming pared 0 bases from V and 5 bases from J, leaving 5 bases between. The CDR3 runs 13 residues. CDR1 and CDR2 from the germline V gene are SGHVS and FNYEAQ. CDR3 DNA sequence: TGTGCCAGCAGCTTAGCGACAGACAATGAGCAGTTCTTC. Translated: CASSLATDNEQFF.

The chain joins TRBV6-5 to TRBJ2-1; D may be TRBD2 (6 bases). The CDR3 consists of 16 residues. Germline CDR1 and CDR2: MNHEY and SVGAGI. Trimming cost V 2 bases and J 4 bases, with 15 bases left between them. CDR3 sequence reads: CASSYVTGERYNEQFF. CDR3 coding DNA: TGTGCCAGCAGTTACGTTACGGGAGAGCGATACAATGAGCAGTTCTTC.

The genes are TRBV14 and TRBJ1-2, with 9 bases aligning to TRBD1. Unmatched junction bases numbered 8, after V lost 4 bases and J lost 8 bases. The CDR3 consists of 14 residues. The germline gives CDR1 SGHDN, CDR2 FVKESK. DNA for the CDR3: TGTGCCAGCAGCCCGACAGGGGGTATTGAGGGCTACACCTTC. Amino acid sequence: CASSPTGGIEGYTF.

The chain carries TRBV11-2 and TRBJ1-1; D not certain. Germline CDR1 is SGHAT and CDR2 is FQNNGV. Deletions cut 1 base from V and 0 bases from J, with 6 bases between. There are 14 residues in the CDR3. In nucleotides, the CDR3 is TGTGCCAGCAGCTTAGGACGGATGAACACTGAAGCTTTCTTT. This translates into CASSLGRMNTEAFF.

The chain uses TRBV11-2 and TRBJ1-4; D ambiguous. Per germline, CDR1 SGHAT and CDR2 FQNNGV. The V end lost 3 bases, the J end lost 8 bases, and 4 bases lay between the germline ends. The CDR3 extends over 11 amino acids. The CDR3 region is CASSLGEKLFF. CDR3 in DNA: TGTGCCAGCAGCTTGGGGGAAAAACTGTTTTTT.

V is TRBV7-9 and J is TRBJ2-7, with 8 bases that match TRBD1. The germline gives CDR1 SEHNR, CDR2 FQNEAQ (reference sequence). The V and J ends lost 7 bases and 9 bases, in that order; junction bases with no gene match: 11. The CDR3 runs 13 residues. CDR3: CASINPGQVVQYF. CDR3 in DNA: TGTGCCAGCATCAATCCGGGACAGGTAGTGCAGTACTTC.

This chain joins TRBV5-4 and TRBJ2-7, with D tentatively TRBD1 (7 bases). V was shortened by 3 bases and J by 7 bases, with 14 bases between the two germline ends. Germline V gene lookup returns CDR1 SGHNT and CDR2 YYREEE (reference sequence). The CDR3 runs to 13 residues. The DNA for the CDR3 is TGTGCCAGCAGCTGGAGGGGGCAGGGAGAGCAGTACTTC. This sequence encodes CASSWRGQGEQYF.

This chain links TRBV11-3 with TRBJ2-1; TRBD2 aligns across 7 bases. Germline trimming cut 2 bases from V and 1 base from J; bases unmatched to any gene: 2. The CDR3 spans 15 residues. Per the germline V gene, CDR1 is SGHNT and CDR2 is YENEEA. As DNA, the CDR3 is TGTGCCAGCAGCTTAACGGGGGGTTCCTACAATGAGCAGTTCTTC. Protein: CASSLTGGSYNEQFF.

This sequence joins TRBV27 and TRBJ2-7, with D maybe TRBD2 (6 bases). Trimming took 10 bases from V and 0 from J, leaving 16 bases between them. From germline, CDR1 is MNHEY and CDR2 SMNVEV (reference sequence). The CDR3 length is 14 residues. Here the CDR3 reads CATSRDLSSYEQYF. The CDR3 bases are TGTGCCACCTCGAGGGACTTGAGCTCCTACGAGCAGTACTTC.

This rearrangement joins TRBV5-6 to TRBJ2-5; D tentatively fits TRBD1 or TRBD2 (7 bases each). CDR3 length: 14 amino acids. The germline V gene has CDR1 SGHDT and CDR2 YYEEEE. Trimming left V 4 bases short and J 9 bases short, with 19 bases between. The CDR3 sequence: CASSPGTARGAQYF. In nucleotides, the CDR3 is TGTGCCAGCAGCCCCGGGACAGCCCGGGGGGCCCAGTACTTC.